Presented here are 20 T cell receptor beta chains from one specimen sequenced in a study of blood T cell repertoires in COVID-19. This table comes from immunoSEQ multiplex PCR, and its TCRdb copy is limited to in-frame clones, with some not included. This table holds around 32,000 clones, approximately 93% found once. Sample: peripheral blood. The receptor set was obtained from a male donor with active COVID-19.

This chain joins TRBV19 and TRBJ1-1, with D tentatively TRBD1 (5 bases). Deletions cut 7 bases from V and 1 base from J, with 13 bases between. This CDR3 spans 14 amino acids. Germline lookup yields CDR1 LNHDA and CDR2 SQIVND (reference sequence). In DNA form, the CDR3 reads TGTGCCAGTATAATATCAGGGAAGAACACTGAAGCTTTCTTT. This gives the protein CASIISGKNTEAFF.

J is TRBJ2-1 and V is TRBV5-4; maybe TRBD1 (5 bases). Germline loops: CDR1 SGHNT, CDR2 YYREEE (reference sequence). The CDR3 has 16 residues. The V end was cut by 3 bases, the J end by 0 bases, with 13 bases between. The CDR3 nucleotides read TGTGCCAGCAGCTCTGGACAACATCGCTCCTACAATGAGCAGTTCTTC. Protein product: CASSSGQHRSYNEQFF.

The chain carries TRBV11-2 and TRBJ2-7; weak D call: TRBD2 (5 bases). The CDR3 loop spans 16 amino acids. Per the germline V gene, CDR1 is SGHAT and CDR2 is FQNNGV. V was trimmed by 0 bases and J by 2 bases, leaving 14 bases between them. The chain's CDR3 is CASSLDPPGLAYEQYF. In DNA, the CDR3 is TGTGCCAGCAGCTTAGATCCCCCGGGGTTGGCCTACGAGCAGTACTTC.

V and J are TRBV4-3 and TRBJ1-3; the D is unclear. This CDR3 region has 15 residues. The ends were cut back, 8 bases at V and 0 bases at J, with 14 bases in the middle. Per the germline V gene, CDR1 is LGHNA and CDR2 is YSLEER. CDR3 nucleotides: TGCGCCAGCGCTTGGAGAGAGTCCTCTGGAAACACCATATATTTT. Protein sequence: CASAWRESSGNTIYF.

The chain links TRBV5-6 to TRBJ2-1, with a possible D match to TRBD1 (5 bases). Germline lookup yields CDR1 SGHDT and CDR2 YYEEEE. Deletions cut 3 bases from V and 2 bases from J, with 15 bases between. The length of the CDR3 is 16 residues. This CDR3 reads CASSWGHNNPYNEQFF. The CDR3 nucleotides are TGTGCCAGCAGCTGGGGCCACAACAACCCCTACAATGAGCAGTTCTTC.

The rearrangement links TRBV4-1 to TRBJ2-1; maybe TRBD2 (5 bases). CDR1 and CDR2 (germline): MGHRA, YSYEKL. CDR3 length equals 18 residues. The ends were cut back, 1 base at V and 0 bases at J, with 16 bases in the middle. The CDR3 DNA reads TGCGCCAGCAGCCAAGTAGGTCAAGCGGCGAGCTCCTACAATGAGCAGTTCTTC. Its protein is CASSQVGQAASSYNEQFF.

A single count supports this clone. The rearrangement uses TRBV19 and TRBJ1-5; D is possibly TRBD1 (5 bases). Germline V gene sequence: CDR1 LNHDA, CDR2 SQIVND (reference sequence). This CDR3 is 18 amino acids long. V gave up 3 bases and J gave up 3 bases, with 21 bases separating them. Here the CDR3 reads CASSIDWDFSRYNQPQHF. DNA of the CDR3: TGTGCCAGTAGTATCGATTGGGACTTTTCCCGTTACAATCAGCCCCAGCATTTT.

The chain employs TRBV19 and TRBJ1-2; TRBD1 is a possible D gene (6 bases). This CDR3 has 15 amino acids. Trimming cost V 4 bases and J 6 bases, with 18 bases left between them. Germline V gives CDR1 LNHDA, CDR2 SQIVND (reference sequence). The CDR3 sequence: CASSNQGGARDGYTF. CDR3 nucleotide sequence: TGTGCCAGTAGTAATCAAGGGGGGGCCCGGGATGGCTACACCTTC.

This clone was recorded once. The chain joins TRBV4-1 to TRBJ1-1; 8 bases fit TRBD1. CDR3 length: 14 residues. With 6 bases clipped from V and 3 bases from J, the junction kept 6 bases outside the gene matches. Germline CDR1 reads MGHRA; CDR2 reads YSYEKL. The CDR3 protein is CASREQGAYTEAFF. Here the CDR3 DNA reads TGCGCCAGCAGGGAGCAGGGGGCATACACTGAAGCTTTCTTT.

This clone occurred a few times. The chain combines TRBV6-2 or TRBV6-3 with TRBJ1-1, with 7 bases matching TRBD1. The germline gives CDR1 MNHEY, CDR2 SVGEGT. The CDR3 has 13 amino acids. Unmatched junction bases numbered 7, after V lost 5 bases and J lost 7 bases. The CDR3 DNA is TGTGCCAGCAGTACTCTGACAGGGTTTGAAGCTTTCTTT. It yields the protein CASSTLTGFEAFF.

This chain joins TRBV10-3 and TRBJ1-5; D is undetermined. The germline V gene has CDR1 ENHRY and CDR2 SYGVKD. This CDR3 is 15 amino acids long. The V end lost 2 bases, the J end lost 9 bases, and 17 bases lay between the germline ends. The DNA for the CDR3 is TGTGCCATCAGTGAGACGGGAATGGATATGTCGCCCCAGCATTTT. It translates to CAISETGMDMSPQHF.

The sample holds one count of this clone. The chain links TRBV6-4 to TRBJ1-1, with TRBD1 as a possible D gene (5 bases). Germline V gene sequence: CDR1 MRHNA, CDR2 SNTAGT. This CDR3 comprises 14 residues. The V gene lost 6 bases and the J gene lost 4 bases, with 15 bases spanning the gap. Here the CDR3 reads CASRPLGGRTEAFF. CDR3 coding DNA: TGTGCCAGCAGACCCTTGGGGGGACGCACTGAAGCTTTCTTT.

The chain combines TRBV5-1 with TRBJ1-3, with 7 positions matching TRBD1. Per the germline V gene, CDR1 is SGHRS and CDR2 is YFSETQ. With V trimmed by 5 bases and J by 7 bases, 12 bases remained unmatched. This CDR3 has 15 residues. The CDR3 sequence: CASSPGDRVENTIYF. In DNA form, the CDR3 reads TGCGCCAGCAGTCCCGGAGACAGGGTTGAGAACACCATATATTTT.

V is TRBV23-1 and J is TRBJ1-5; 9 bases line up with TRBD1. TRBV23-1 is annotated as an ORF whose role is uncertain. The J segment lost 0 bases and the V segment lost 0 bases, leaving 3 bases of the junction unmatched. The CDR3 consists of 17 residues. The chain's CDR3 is CASSQSGQGYSNQPQHF. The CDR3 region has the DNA TGCGCCAGCAGTCAATCGGGACAGGGTTATAGCAATCAGCCCCAGCATTTT.

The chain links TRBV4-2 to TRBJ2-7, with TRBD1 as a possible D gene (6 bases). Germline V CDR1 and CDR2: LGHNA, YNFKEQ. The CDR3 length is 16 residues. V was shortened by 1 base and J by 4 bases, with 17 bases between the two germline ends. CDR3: CASSQGYSQGNYEQYF. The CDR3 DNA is TGTGCCAGCAGCCAAGGTTATTCGCAGGGGAATTACGAGCAGTACTTC.

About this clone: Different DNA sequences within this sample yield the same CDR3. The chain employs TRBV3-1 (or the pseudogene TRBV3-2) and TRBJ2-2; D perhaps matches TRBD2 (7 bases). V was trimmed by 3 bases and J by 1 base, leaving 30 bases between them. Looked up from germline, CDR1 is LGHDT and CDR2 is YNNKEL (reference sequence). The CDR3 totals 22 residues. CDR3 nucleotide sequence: TGTGCCAGCAGCCATCTCATGGGAGGGGGGGGCCTCCCCAGTCGGAACACCGGGGAGCTGTTTTTT. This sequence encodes CASSHLMGGGGLPSRNTGELFF.

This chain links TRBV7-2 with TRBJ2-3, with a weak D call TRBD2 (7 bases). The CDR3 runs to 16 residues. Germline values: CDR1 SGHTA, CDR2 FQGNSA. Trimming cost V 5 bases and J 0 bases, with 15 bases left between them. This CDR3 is CASSTRRGPSTDTQYF. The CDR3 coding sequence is TGTGCCAGCAGCACCAGGCGGGGGCCTAGCACAGATACGCAGTATTTT.

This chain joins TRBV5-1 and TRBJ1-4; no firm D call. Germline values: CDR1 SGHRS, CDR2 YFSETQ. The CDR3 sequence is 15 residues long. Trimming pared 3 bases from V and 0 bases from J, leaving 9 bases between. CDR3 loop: CASSWAGATNEKLFF. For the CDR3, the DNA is TGCGCCAGCAGCTGGGCCGGTGCAACTAATGAAAAACTGTTTTTT.

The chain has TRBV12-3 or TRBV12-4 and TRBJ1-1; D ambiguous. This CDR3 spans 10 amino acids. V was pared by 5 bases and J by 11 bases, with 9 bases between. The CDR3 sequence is CASSGPRAFF. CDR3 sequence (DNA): TGTGCCAGCAGTGGGCCACGGGCTTTCTTT.

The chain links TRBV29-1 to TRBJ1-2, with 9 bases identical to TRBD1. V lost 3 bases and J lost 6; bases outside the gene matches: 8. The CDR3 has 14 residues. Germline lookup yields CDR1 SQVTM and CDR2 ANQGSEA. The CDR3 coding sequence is TGCAGCGTTGAGAACACAGGGGGCCTTCATGGCTACACCTTC. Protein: CSVENTGGLHGYTF.